A single sample gave rise to the 20 T cell receptor beta chains below, sequenced in a study of cytotoxic CD8 clonotypes in ibrutinib-treated CLL. Here immunoSEQ multiplex PCR was the method, and the copy in TCRdb shows in-frame clones only, minus some. Among some 290,000 clones, approximately 80% were seen once, and the ten largest hold roughly 7%. Sequenced material: PBMCs, taken before ibrutinib treatment. Receptors were obtained from a human donor with chronic lymphocytic leukemia.

The table lists this clone with a few counts. The J gene is TRBJ1-1, the V gene TRBV10-1; D remains ambiguous. V was trimmed by 6 bases and J by 4 bases, leaving 15 bases between them. The germline CDR1 and CDR2 sequences are WNHNN and SYGVQD (reference sequence). This CDR3 is 14 amino acids long. The DNA of the CDR3 is TGCGCCAGCAGACCCGGTCGACAAGGCACTGAAGCTTTCTTT. Amino acid sequence: CASRPGRQGTEAFF.

This chain connects TRBV28 to TRBJ2-7; D is ambiguous. The V end lost 6 bases, the J end lost 4 bases, and 7 bases lay between the germline ends. The CDR3 spans 11 residues. Germline V lookup: CDR1 MDHEN, CDR2 SYDVKM. The CDR3 sequence: CASSRIYEQYF. The DNA of the CDR3 is TGTGCCAGCAGCCGGATTTACGAGCAGTACTTC.

This sequence joins TRBV4-2 and TRBJ2-1; no reliable D call. The germline gives CDR1 LGHNA, CDR2 YNFKEQ. This CDR3 has 16 amino acids. Trimming shortened V by 2 bases and J by 5 bases, and 16 bases separated the two germline ends. The CDR3 loop reads CASSQTTAEPDNEQFF. The CDR3 bases are TGTGCCAGCAGCCAAACGACCGCGGAACCGGACAATGAGCAGTTCTTC.

The genes are TRBV7-9 and TRBJ1-5; D remains unclear. V shed 4 bases and J shed 5 bases, with 12 bases lying between them. CDR3 size: 14 residues. The germline V gene has CDR1 SEHNR and CDR2 FQNEAQ (reference sequence). The CDR3, as DNA: TGTGCCAGCAGCTCGAAGGATGAATATCAGCCCCAGCATTTT. Amino acids: CASSSKDEYQPQHF.

This clone was recorded once. CDR3 in amino acids: CASSWGTEYSNQPQHF. CDR3 DNA sequence: TGTGCCAGCAGCTGGGGGACAGAGTATAGCAATCAGCCCCAGCATTTT. V usage is TRBV5-6 and J usage is TRBJ1-5; 7 nucleotides line up with TRBD1. The CDR3 totals 16 residues. Germline V lookup: CDR1 SGHDT, CDR2 YYEEEE. V was pared by 3 bases and J by 0 bases, with 6 bases of the junction left unmatched.

The CDR3 nucleotides read TGTGCCAGCAGCCCAGAGGCTAGCGGGACAACAGATACGCAGTATTTT. Its translation is CASSPEASGTTDTQYF. V and J are TRBV9 and TRBJ2-3; TRBD2 aligns across 9 bases. The junction had 9 bases not matched to a gene; V was cut back by 4 bases and J by 3 bases. The CDR3 is 16 amino acids. Germline CDR1 is SGDLS and CDR2 is YYNGEE.

The CDR3 region has the DNA TGCGCCAGCAGCTCTTTTGGTCTCCAGGCGGGGCGCTCTGGAAACACCATATATTTT. Protein product: CASSSFGLQAGRSGNTIYF. The V call is TRBV4-3, the J call TRBJ1-3; a possible D gene is TRBD1 (5 bases). Germline loops: CDR1 LGHNA, CDR2 YSLEER. The CDR3 spans 19 residues. Trimming pared 5 bases from V and 0 bases from J, leaving 23 bases between.

The genes are TRBV5-1 and TRBJ1-2, with D unclear. This CDR3 spans 15 amino acids. Germline V gene lookup returns CDR1 SGHRS and CDR2 YFSETQ. V lost 4 bases and J 4 bases, leaving 17 bases between the germline ends. CDR3: CASSPRYTIGYGYTF. CDR3 nucleotides: TGCGCCAGCAGCCCCAGGTACACGATCGGCTATGGCTACACCTTC.

The chain combines TRBV5-1 with TRBJ2-4; D possibly corresponds to TRBD2 (5 bases). The CDR3 has 15 residues. With 4 bases removed from V and 6 bases from J, the gap between germline ends came to 17 bases. CDR1 SGHRS and CDR2 YFSETQ come from the germline V gene. In DNA, the CDR3 is TGCGCCAGCAGCGCGGGCCCTCCCAGGATAAACATTCAGTACTTC. Its translation: CASSAGPPRINIQYF.

The V gene is TRBV5-3, the J gene TRBJ2-7; unclear D gene. TRBV5-3 is an open reading frame, and its role is uncertain. Trimming removed 2 bases from V and 0 bases from J, with 24 bases in between. There are 19 residues in the CDR3. Here the CDR3 reads CARSFLEIMDGQRSYEQYF. The CDR3 DNA reads as TGTGCCAGAAGCTTCCTAGAGATTATGGACGGGCAACGCTCCTACGAGCAGTACTTC.

The rearrangement joins TRBV18 to TRBJ1-2, with no clear D. The germline V and J ends were trimmed by 0 bases and 4 bases, with 12 bases remaining between them. Germline V gene lookup returns CDR1 KGHSH and CDR2 LQKENI. The CDR3 sequence is 15 residues long. The CDR3 coding sequence is TGTGCCAGCTCACCACCGACCGGTTGGCCCTATGGCTACACCTTC. Residues: CASSPPTGWPYGYTF.

The V gene is TRBV28, the J gene TRBJ2-7; 8 positions agree with TRBD1. Germline-derived CDR1 and CDR2 are MDHEN and SYDVKM. The CDR3 has 14 residues. The V gene end was trimmed by 8 bases and the J gene end by 4 bases; junction bases not matched to a gene: 10. The CDR3 here is CASHPRTGQYEQYF. The DNA for the CDR3 is TGTGCCAGCCACCCGAGGACAGGGCAATACGAGCAGTACTTC.

On this clone itself: The sample carries other DNA sequences with the same CDR3. The rearrangement joins TRBV27 to TRBJ2-7; 7 positions match TRBD2. Germline V gene lookup returns CDR1 MNHEY and CDR2 SMNVEV (reference sequence). Unmatched junction bases numbered 11, after V lost 5 bases and J lost 4 bases. The CDR3 extends over 15 amino acids. The CDR3 is CASSPSGGSSYEQYF. DNA of the CDR3: TGTGCCAGCAGTCCCTCGGGCGGGAGTTCGTACGAGCAGTACTTC.

The chain is built from TRBV28 and TRBJ2-5; tentative D call: TRBD1 (5 bases). The V end was cut by 4 bases, the J end by 4 bases, with 16 bases between. This CDR3 is built from 15 residues. The V gene's germline CDR1 is MDHEN and CDR2 SYDVKM. CDR3 bases: TGTGCCAGCAGTTCTCCCTGGGGCGGTCGAGAGACCCAGTACTTC. Its protein is CASSSPWGGRETQYF.

This clone was counted only a few times. V gene TRBV7-9 combines with J gene TRBJ2-7, with TRBD2 matching over 14 bases. This CDR3 contains 15 residues. J gave up 2 bases and V 4 bases, and 1 base lay outside the gene matches. Germline V gene lookup returns CDR1 SEHNR and CDR2 FQNEAQ (reference sequence). The CDR3: CASSSTSGRAYEQYF. For the CDR3, the DNA is TGTGCCAGCAGCTCGACTAGCGGGAGGGCCTACGAGCAGTACTTC.

The CDR3 DNA reads TGTGCCAGCAGTGGATTTCGAGGGGAATGGGATACGCAGTATTTT. It encodes CASSGFRGEWDTQYF. V gene TRBV2 combines with J gene TRBJ2-3, with D tentatively TRBD1 or TRBD2 (5 bases each). Per germline, CDR1 SNHLY and CDR2 FYNNEI. This CDR3 comprises 15 residues. Trimming took off 4 bases at V and 6 bases at J, with 17 bases between the two ends.

This clone was detected only a few times. The rearrangement joins TRBV11-2 to TRBJ1-1, with D possibly matching TRBD1 (5 bases). V lost 5 bases and J 4 bases, leaving 17 bases between the germline ends. Germline V CDR1 and CDR2: SGHAT, FQNNGV. CDR3 size: 15 residues. This CDR3 is CASSLYLGGITEAFF. CDR3 in DNA: TGTGCCAGCAGCCTGTACCTTGGGGGGATCACTGAAGCTTTCTTT.

This clone was counted between two and nine times. The J gene is TRBJ2-2, the V gene TRBV30; TRBD2 is a possible D gene (5 bases). CDR3 length: 13 amino acids. The V end was cut by 3 bases, the J end by 7 bases, with 12 bases between. CDR1 is GTSNPN, CDR2 SVGIG, per germline (reference sequence). In nucleotides, the CDR3 is TGTGCCTGGAGGTCGGGAAAGGACGGGGAGCTGTTTTTT. Its protein product is CAWRSGKDGELFF.

The V gene is TRBV27, the J gene TRBJ2-5, with 8 bases that match TRBD2. The CDR3 is 18 residues long. Per germline, CDR1 MNHEY and CDR2 SMNVEV (reference sequence). The V and J ends lost 4 bases and 0 bases, in that order; junction bases with no gene match: 13. CDR3 residues: CASSYAWGGRRYQETQYF. The CDR3, as DNA: TGTGCCAGCAGTTACGCGTGGGGCGGGAGGAGGTACCAAGAGACCCAGTACTTC.

The chain uses TRBV2 and TRBJ2-2; no reliable D call. The CDR3 is 16 residues long. Trimming stripped 7 bases from V and 5 bases from J, with 20 bases between. Germline CDR1 SNHLY, CDR2 FYNNEI. Here the CDR3 DNA reads TGTGCCAGCATGAATCTGGTCATAAAGGGAACCGGGGAGCTGTTTTTT. It specifies CASMNLVIKGTGELFF.